This record looks at one T cell receptor (beta chain) sequence and its context. In the authors' workflow: Amplification with reference gene primers provided the estimates of nucleated cell counts. Data came from immunoSEQ multiplex PCR; TCRdb stores just in-frame clones and leaves some out. For V, J and clone size, that table is used; D and trimming come from the DNA. This sample has hundreds of thousands of clones, with 88% found just once. The entry originates in a study of blood T cell repertoires in COVID-19. Study details: The United States, Italy and Spain provided the acute and convalescent COVID-19 samples.

Sequenced input: peripheral blood. The sequence was collected from a woman aged 45-65 years with COVID-19, enrolled during active disease.

CDR3 bases: TGTGCCACCAGTGAAACGGACAGGTCGAAGGGGATGGATACGCAGTATTTT. This translates into CATSETDRSKGMDTQYF. The chain is built from TRBV24-1 and TRBJ2-3, with 7 bases identical to TRBD1. The V and J ends lost 4 bases and 6 bases, in that order; junction bases with no gene match: 15. Germline CDR1 is KGHDR and CDR2 is SFDVKD. The CDR3 sequence is 17 residues long.